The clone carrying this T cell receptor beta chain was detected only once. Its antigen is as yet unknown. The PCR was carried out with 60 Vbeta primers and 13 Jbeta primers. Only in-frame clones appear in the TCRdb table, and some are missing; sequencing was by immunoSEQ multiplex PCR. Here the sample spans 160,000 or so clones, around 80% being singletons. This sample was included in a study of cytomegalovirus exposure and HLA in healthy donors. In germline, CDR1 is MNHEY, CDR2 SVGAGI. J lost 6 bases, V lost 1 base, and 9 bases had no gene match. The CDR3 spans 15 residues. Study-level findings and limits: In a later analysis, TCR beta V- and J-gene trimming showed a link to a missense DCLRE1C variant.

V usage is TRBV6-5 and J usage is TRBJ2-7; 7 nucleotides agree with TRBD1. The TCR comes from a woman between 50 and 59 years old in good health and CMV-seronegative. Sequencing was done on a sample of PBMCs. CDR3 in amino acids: CASSYLAGGISEQYF. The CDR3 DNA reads TGTGCCAGCAGTTACTTGGCAGGGGGAATCTCCGAGCAGTACTTC.